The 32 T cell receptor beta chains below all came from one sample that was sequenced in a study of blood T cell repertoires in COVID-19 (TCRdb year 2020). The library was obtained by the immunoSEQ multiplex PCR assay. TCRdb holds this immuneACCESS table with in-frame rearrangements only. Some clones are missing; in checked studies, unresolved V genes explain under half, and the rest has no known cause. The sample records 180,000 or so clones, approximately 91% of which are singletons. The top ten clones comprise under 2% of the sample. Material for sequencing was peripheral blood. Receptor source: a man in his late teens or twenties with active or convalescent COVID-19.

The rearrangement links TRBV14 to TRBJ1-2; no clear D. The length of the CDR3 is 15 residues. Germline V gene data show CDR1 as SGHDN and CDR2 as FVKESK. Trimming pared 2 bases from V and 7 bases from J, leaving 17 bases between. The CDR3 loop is CASSQSSPSTLGYTF. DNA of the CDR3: TGTGCCAGCAGCCAAAGTTCACCGTCGACTCTTGGCTACACCTTC.

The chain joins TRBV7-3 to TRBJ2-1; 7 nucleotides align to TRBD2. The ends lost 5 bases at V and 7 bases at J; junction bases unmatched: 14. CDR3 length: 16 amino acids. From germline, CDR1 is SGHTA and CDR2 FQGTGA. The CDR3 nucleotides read TGTGCCAGCAGCCAAACGGCTAGCGGCGAGGGGAATGAGCAGTTCTTC. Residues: CASSQTASGEGNEQFF.

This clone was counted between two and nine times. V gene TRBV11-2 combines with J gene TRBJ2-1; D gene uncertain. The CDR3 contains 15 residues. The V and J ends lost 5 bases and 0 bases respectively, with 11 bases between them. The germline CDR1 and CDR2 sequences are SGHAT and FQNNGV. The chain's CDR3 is CASSATLSSYNEQFF. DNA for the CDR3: TGTGCCAGCAGCGCCACTTTAAGCTCCTACAATGAGCAGTTCTTC.

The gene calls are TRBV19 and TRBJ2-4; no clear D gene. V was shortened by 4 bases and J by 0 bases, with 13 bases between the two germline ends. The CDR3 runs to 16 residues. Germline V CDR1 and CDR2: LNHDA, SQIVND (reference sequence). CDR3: CASSKPSGVAKNIQYF. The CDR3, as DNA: TGTGCCAGTAGTAAACCATCAGGTGTAGCCAAAAACATTCAGTACTTC.

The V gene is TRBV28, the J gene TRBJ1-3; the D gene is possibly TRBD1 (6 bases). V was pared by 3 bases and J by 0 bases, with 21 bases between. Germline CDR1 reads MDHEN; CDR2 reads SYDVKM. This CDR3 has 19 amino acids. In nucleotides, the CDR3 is TGTGCCAGCAGTTTTTGGAAGACCCGGACAGACTTCTCTGGAAACACCATATATTTT. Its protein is CASSFWKTRTDFSGNTIYF.

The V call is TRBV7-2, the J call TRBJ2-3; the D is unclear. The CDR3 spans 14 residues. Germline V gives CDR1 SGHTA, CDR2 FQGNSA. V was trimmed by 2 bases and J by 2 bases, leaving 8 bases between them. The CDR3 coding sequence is TGTGCCAGCAGCTTAATCTTCTCCACAGATACGCAGTATTTT. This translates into CASSLIFSTDTQYF.

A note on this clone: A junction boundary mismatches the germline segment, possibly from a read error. The CDR3: CASSYGDYKSF. CDR3 sequence (DNA): TGTGCCAGCAGTTACGGGGACTACAAAAGTTTC. V gene TRBV6-2 or TRBV6-3 combines with J gene TRBJ2-7, with TRBD2 matching over 7 bases. This CDR3 has 11 residues. Germline values: CDR1 MNHEY, CDR2 SVGEGT.

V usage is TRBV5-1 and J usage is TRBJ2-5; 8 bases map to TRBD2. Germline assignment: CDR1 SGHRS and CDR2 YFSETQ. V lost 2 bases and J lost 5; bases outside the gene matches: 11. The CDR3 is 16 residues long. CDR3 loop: CASSLGIAGSFETQYF. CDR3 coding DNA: TGCGCCAGCAGCTTAGGGATAGCGGGATCATTTGAGACCCAGTACTTC.

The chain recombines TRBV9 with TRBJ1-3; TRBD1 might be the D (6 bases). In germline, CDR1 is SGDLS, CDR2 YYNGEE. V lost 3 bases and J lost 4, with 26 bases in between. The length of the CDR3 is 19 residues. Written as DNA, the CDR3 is TGTGCCAGCAGCGAAAACCCGAACCCGGGGGGCGCACAAGGAAACACCATATATTTT. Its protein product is CASSENPNPGGAQGNTIYF.

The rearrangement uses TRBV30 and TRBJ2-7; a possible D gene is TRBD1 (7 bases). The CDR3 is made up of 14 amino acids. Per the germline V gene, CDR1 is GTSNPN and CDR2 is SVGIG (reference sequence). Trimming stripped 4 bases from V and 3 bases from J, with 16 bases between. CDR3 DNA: TGTGCCTGGACCTACGGAGGGACAGACTACGAGCAGTACTTC. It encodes CAWTYGGTDYEQYF.

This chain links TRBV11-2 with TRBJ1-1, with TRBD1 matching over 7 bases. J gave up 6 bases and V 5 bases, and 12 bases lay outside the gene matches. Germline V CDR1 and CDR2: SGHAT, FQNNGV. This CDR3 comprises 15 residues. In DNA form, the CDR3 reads TGTGCCAGCAGCCGGGCTCAAAGCAGGGGGGCTGAAGCTTTCTTT. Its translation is CASSRAQSRGAEAFF.

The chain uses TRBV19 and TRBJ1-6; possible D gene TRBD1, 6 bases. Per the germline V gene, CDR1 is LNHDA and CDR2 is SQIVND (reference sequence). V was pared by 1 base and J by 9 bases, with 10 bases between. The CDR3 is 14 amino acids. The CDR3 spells CASSIARGSSPLHF. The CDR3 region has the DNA TGTGCCAGTAGTATAGCCAGGGGATCTTCACCCCTCCACTTT. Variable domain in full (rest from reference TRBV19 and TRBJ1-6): DGGITQSPKYLFRKEGQNVTLSCEQNLNHDAMYWYRQDPGQGLRLIYYSQIVNDFQKGDIAEGYSVSREKKESFPLTVTSAQKNPTAFYLCASSIARGSSPLHFGNGTRLTVT.

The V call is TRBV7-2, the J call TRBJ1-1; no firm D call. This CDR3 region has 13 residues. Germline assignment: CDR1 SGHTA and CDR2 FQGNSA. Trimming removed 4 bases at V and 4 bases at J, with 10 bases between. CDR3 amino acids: CASSSDQSTEAFF. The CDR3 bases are TGTGCCAGCAGCTCCGATCAGTCCACTGAAGCTTTCTTT.

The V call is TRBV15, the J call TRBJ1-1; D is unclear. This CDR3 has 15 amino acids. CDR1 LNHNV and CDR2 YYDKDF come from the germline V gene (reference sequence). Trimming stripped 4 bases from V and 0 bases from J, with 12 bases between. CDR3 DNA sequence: TGTGCCACCAGCAAGACACGGACTGTGAACACTGAAGCTTTCTTT. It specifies CATSKTRTVNTEAFF.

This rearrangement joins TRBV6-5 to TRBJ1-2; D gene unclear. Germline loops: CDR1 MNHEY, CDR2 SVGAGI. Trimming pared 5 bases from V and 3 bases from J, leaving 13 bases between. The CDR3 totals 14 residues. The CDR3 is CASSKNNPYYGYTF. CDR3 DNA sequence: TGTGCCAGCAGTAAAAACAATCCTTACTATGGCTACACCTTC.

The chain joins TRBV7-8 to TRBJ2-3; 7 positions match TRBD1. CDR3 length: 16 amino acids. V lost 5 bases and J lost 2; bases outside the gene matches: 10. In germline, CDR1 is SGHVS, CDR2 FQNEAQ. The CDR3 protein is CASSNSGTAYTDTQYF. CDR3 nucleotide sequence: TGTGCCAGCAGCAATTCCGGGACAGCCTACACAGATACGCAGTATTTT.

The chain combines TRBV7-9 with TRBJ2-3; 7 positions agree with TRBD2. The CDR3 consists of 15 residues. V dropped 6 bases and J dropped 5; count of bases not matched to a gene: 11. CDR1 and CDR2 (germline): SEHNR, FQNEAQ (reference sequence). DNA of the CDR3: TGTGCCAGCAGACCCTGGGGGGGTTCGGTAGATACGCAGTATTTT. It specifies CASRPWGGSVDTQYF.

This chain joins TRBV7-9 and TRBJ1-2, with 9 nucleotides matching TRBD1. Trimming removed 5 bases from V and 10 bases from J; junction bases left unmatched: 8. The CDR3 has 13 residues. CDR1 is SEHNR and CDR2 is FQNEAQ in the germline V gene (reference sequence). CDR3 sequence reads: CASSGGQGGSYTF. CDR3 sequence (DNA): TGTGCCAGCAGCGGGGGACAGGGTGGTTCCTACACCTTC.

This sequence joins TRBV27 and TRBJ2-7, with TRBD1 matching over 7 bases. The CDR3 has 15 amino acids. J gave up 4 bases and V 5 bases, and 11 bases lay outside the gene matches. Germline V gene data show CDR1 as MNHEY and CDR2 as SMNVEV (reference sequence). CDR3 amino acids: CASSPRSGTAYEQYF. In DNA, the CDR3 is TGTGCCAGCAGTCCTCGATCCGGGACAGCATACGAGCAGTACTTC.

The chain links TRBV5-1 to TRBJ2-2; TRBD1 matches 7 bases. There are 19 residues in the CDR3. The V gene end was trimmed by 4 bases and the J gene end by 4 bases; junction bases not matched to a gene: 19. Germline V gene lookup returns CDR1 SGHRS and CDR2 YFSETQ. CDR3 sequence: CASSLPSRAGTAITGELFF. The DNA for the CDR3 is TGCGCCAGCAGCCTTCCCTCTCGGGCCGGGACAGCAATCACCGGGGAGCTGTTTTTT.

This CDR3 is CASSRSGTGTAPLHF. In DNA form, the CDR3 reads TGTGCCAGCTCTAGATCCGGGACAGGGACGGCACCCCTCCACTTT. V usage is TRBV5-4 and J usage is TRBJ1-6; 9 bases fit TRBD1. Germline V gives CDR1 SGHNT, CDR2 YYREEE (reference sequence). J was trimmed by 11 bases and V by 7 bases; bases with no gene match: 13. This CDR3 has 15 amino acids.

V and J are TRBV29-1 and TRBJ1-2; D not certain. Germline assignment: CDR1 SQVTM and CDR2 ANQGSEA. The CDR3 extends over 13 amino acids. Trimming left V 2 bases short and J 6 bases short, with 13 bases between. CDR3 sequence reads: CSVELTTLNGYTF. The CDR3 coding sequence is TGCAGCGTTGAACTCACGACACTGAATGGCTACACCTTC. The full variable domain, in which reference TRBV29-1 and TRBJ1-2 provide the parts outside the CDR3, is SAVISQKPSRDICQRGTSLTIQCQVDSQVTMMFWYRQQPGQSLTLIATANQGSEATYESGFVIDKFPISRPNLTFSTLTVSNMSPEDSSIYLCSVELTTLNGYTFGSGTRLTVV.

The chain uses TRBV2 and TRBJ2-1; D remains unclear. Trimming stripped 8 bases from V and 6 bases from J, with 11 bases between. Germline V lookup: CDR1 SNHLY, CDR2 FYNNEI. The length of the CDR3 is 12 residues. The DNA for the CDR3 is TGTGCCAGCCGAGATGTGTCCAATGAGCAGTTCTTC. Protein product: CASRDVSNEQFF. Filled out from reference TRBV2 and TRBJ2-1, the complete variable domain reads EPEVTQTPSHQVTQMGQEVILRCVPISNHLYFYWYRQILGQKVEFLVSFYNNEISEKSEIFDDQFSVERPDGSNFTLKIRSTKLEDSAMYFCASRDVSNEQFFGPGTRLTVL.

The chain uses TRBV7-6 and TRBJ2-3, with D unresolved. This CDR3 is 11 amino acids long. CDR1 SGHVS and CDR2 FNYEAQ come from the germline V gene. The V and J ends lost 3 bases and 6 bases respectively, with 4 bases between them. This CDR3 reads CASSFSDTQYF. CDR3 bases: TGTGCCAGCAGCTTCTCCGATACGCAGTATTTT.

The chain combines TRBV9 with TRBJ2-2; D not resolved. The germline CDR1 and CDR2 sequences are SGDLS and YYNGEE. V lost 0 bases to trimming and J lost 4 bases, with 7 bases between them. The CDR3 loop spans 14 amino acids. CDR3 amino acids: CASSVDYLTGELFF. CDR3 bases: TGTGCCAGCAGCGTAGATTATCTCACCGGGGAGCTGTTTTTT.

The CDR3 region is CASSPTRAGGDYGYTF. The CDR3 nucleotides read TGTGCCAGCTCACCAACCAGGGCAGGGGGTGACTATGGCTACACCTTC. The chain combines TRBV18 with TRBJ1-2; 7 bases are a match to TRBD1. The CDR3 totals 16 residues. V was pared by 2 bases and J by 3 bases, with 9 bases of the junction left unmatched. Germline CDR1 and CDR2: KGHSH and LQKENI.

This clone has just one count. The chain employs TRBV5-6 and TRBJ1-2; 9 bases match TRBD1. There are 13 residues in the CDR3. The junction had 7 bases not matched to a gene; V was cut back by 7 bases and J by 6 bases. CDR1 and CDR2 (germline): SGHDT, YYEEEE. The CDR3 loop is CASRTGGAHGYTF. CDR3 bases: TGTGCCAGCCGAACAGGGGGCGCCCATGGCTACACCTTC.

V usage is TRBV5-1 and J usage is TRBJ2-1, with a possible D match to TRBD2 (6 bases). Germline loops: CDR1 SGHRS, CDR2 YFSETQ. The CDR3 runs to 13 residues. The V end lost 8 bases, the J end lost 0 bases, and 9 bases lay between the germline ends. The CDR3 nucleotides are TGCGCCAGTTGGGACTCCTCCTACAATGAGCAGTTCTTC. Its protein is CASWDSSYNEQFF.

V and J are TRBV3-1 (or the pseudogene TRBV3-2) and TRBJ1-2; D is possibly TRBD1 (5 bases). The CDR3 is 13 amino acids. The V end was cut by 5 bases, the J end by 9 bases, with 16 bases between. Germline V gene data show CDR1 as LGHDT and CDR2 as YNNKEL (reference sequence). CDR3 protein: CASSIRTSDSYTF. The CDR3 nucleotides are TGTGCCAGCAGCATAAGGACAAGTGACAGCTACACCTTC.

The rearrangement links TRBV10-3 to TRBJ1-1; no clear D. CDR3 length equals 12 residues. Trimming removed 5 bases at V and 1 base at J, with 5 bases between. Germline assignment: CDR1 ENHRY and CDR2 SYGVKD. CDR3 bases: TGTGCCATCAGTAAGCAGAACACTGAAGCTTTCTTT. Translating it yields CAISKQNTEAFF.

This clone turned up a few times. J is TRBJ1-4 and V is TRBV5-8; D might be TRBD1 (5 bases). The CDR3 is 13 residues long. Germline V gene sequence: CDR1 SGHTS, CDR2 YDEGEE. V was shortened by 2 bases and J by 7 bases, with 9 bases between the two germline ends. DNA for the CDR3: TGTGCCAGCAGCTTCATAGACAGTGAAAAACTGTTTTTT. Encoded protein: CASSFIDSEKLFF.

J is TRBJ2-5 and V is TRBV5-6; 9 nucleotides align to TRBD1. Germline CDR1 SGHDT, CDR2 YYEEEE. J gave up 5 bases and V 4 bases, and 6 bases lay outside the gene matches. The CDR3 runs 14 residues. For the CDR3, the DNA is TGTGCCAGCAGCGGGGGGACAGGGTCGGAGACCCAGTACTTC. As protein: CASSGGTGSETQYF.